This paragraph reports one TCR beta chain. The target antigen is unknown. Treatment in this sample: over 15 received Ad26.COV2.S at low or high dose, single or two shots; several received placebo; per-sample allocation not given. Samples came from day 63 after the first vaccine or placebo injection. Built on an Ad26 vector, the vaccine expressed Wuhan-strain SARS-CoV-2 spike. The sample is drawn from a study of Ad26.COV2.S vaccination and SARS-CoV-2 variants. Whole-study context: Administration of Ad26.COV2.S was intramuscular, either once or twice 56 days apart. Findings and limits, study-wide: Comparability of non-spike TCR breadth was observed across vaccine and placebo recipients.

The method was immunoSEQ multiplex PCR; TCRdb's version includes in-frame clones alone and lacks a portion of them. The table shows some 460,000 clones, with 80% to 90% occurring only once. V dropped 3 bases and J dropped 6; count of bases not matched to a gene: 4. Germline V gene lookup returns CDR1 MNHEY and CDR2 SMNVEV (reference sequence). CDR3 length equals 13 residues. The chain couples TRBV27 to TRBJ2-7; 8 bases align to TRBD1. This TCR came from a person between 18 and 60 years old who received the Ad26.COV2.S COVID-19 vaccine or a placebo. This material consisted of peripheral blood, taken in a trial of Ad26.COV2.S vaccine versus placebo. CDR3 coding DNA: TGTGCCAGCAGTTTGAGACAGGGGCTCGAGCAGTACTTC. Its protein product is CASSLRQGLEQYF.